This T cell receptor beta chain was sequenced in a study of Ad26.COV2.S vaccination and SARS-CoV-2 variants. On the study more broadly: The donor was enrolled in the Ad26.COV2.S arm of the COV1001 trial. Intramuscularly, Ad26.COV2.S was given either once or twice, 56 days apart.

The CDR3 extends over 16 amino acids. Germline trimming cut 4 bases from V and 0 bases from J; bases unmatched to any gene: 7. The germline V gene has CDR1 SGDLS and CDR2 YYNGEE. Regarding this clone: Its specificity is unknown.

Some clones are missing from TCRdb's copy, which holds only in-frame ones; the method was immunoSEQ multiplex PCR. The sample has around 250,000 clones, approximately 88% seen once. Study findings and constraints: It was vaccine recipients, not placebo recipients, who had the higher spike-specific TCR breadth.

As for treatment: around 19 received Ad26.COV2.S at low or high dose, single or two shots; about 5 received placebo; per-sample allocation not given. On day 63 after the first injection, vaccine and placebo recipients gave samples. This Boston cohort included adults aged 18-55 years. The sample here was peripheral blood, taken in a trial of Ad26.COV2.S vaccine versus placebo. The receptor was derived from a person aged 18-60 years who received the Ad26.COV2.S COVID-19 vaccine or a placebo. The chain carries TRBV9 and TRBJ2-3, with 8 bases fitting TRBD2. CDR3 in DNA: TGTGCCAGCAGCTCTCGACTAGCGCACAGCACAGATACGCAGTATTTT. Translating it yields CASSSRLAHSTDTQYF.